Listed below are T cell receptor beta chains from one sample, sequenced in a study of blood T cell repertoires in COVID-19. TCRdb's table, derived via immunoSEQ multiplex PCR, lists solely in-frame clones and lacks some. This sample carries 200,000 to 250,000 clones, roughly 80% of them seen once, and the ten largest clones take around 4.7%. Sequences were obtained from peripheral blood. Receptor source: a human donor in a cohort sampled during active COVID-19. The CDR3 runs from the conserved cysteine through the conserved F or W. The D gene is left open where the match is weak. The size field is filled for only some rows; it gives once, few, many or a size class.

D | J | V | size | CDR3 | DNA
TRBD2 | TRBJ2-3 | TRBV6-6 | . | CASQSAGTGTDTQYF | TGTGCCAGCCAATCAGCGGGAACGGGGACAGATACGCAGTATTTT
. | TRBJ1-1 | TRBV27 | . | CASTKTSWDTEAFF | TGTGCCAGCACTAAGACATCTTGGGACACTGAAGCTTTCTTT
. | TRBJ2-7 | TRBV11-3 | . | CASSRESRDEQYF | TGTGCCAGCAGCCGGGAATCCCGGGACGAGCAGTACTTC
TRBD1 | TRBJ1-4 | TRBV10-3 | . | CAISEQGIGEKLFF | TGTGCCATCAGTGAACAGGGGATTGGTGAAAAACTGTTTTTT
. | TRBJ1-1 | TRBV28 | . | CASSLIPSATEAFF | TGTGCCAGCAGTTTAATTCCCAGCGCCACTGAAGCTTTCTTT
TRBD2 | TRBJ2-1 | TRBV19 | . | CASSIILAGGPGDEQFF | TGTGCCAGTAGTATTATTCTAGCGGGAGGCCCTGGGGATGAGCAGTTCTTC
. | TRBJ1-1 | TRBV5-1 | . | CASSLNGGDTEAFF | TGCGCCAGCAGCTTGAACGGAGGTGATACTGAAGCTTTCTTT
TRBD1 | TRBJ1-2 | TRBV7-8 | once | CASSAYRDSQNWGYTF | TGTGCCAGCAGCGCATACCGGGACAGCCAAAATTGGGGCTACACCTTC
TRBD2 | TRBJ2-7 | TRBV19 | . | CASSITSGIPYEQYF | TGTGCCAGTAGTATTACTAGCGGGATACCCTACGAGCAGTACTTC
TRBD2 | TRBJ2-7 | TRBV19 | . | CASSIRLAGGPSSGEQYF | TGTGCCAGTAGTATACGGCTAGCGGGAGGGCCCTCGAGTGGGGAGCAGTACTTC
TRBD1 | TRBJ1-2 | TRBV4-1 | . | CASSQGRGQNYGYTF | TGCGCCAGCAGCCAAGGGAGGGGGCAGAACTATGGCTACACCTTC
. | TRBJ2-1 | TRBV19 | . | CASSIDGGQRFSYNEQFF | TGTGCCAGTAGTATAGATGGGGGCCAGCGCTTTTCCTACAATGAGCAGTTCTTC
TRBD2 | TRBJ2-2 | TRBV7-9 | . | CASSFLAGLAGTNTGELFF | TGTGCCAGCAGCTTTCTCGCGGGACTAGCGGGGACGAACACCGGGGAGCTGTTTTTT
. | TRBJ1-5 | TRBV3-1/TRBV3-2 | . | CASSQTGTSNQPQHF | TGTGCCAGCAGCCAAACAGGGACCAGCAATCAGCCCCAGCATTTT
TRBD1 | TRBJ1-2 | TRBV7-7 | once | CASSRGQGGNYGYTF | TGTGCCAGCAGCCGGGGACAGGGAGGGAACTATGGCTACACCTTC
. | TRBJ2-2 | TRBV6-2/TRBV6-3 | . | CASSLQAGRGELFF | TGTGCCAGCAGCCTCCAAGCGGGTCGGGGGGAGCTGTTTTTT
TRBD1 | TRBJ2-7 | TRBV19 | . | CASPHRGVAEQYF | TGTGCCAGCCCTCACAGGGGGGTGGCCGAGCAGTACTTC